Listed here are 27 T cell receptor beta chains from one sample, sequenced in a study of early T cells in non-severe SARS-CoV-2 infection. TCRdb reanalysed the 5' RACE reads using MiXCR and keeps one entry per CDR3 protein. Altogether under 40,000 distinct CDR3 sequences are present, under 7% being singletons, with the ten largest covering over 4.5%. Sequenced sample: whole blood. These receptors originate from an adult who was a healthcare worker with PCR-confirmed SARS-CoV-2 infection or an uninfected control (not recorded which).

This clonotype was recorded at least ten times. The chain carries TRBV7-9 and TRBJ2-7, with TRBD1 matching 7 bases. V lost 5 bases, J lost 4 bases, and 5 bases stayed unmatched. The CDR3 contains 13 residues. The V gene's germline CDR1 is SEHNR and CDR2 FQNEAQ (reference sequence). CDR3 residues: CASSTGTDYEQYF. The DNA for the CDR3 is TGTGCCAGCAGCACCGGGACAGATTACGAGCAGTACTTC. The full variable domain, completed using reference TRBV7-9 and TRBJ2-7, is DTGVSQNPRHKITKRGQNVTFRCDPISEHNRLYWYRQTLGQGPEFLTYFQNEAQLEKSRLLSDRFSAERPKGSFSTLEIQRTEQGDSAMYLCASSTGTDYEQYFGPGTRLTVT.

V gene TRBV15 combines with J gene TRBJ2-3; 7 bases map to TRBD2. V gave up 6 bases and J gave up 2 bases; unmatched junction bases: 5. There are 14 residues in the CDR3. The V gene's germline CDR1 is LNHNV and CDR2 YYDKDF (reference sequence). CDR3 nucleotides: TGTGCCACCAGGCCCAGCGGGGACACAGATACGCAGTATTTT. Its protein product is CATRPSGDTDTQYF.

This clonotype was seen more than once but under ten times. This sequence joins TRBV5-5 and TRBJ2-7; D gene ambiguous. CDR1 and CDR2 from the germline V gene are SGHKS and YYEKEE (reference sequence). V dropped 2 bases and J dropped 0 bases, with 6 bases sitting between them. There are 13 residues in the CDR3. This CDR3 is CASSLSSSYEQYF. The CDR3 bases are TGTGCCAGCAGCTTAAGTAGCTCCTACGAGCAGTACTTC.

This clonotype was recorded many times. V gene TRBV20-1 combines with J gene TRBJ1-4; the D is unclear. V was clipped by 3 bases and J by 4 bases, with 9 bases between them. Germline assignment: CDR1 DFQATT and CDR2 SNEGSKA (reference sequence). This CDR3 has 13 residues. In DNA form, the CDR3 reads TGCAGTGCTAGTAAACAGTTTAATGAAAAACTGTTTTTT. It codes for CSASKQFNEKLFF.

This clonotype was seen at least ten times. This rearrangement joins TRBV11-3 to TRBJ2-3; 8 bases are a match to TRBD2. Germline CDR1 is SGHNT and CDR2 is YENEEA. Trimming at V came to 1 base and at J to 5 bases, leaving 8 bases not matched to a gene. This CDR3 region has 16 residues. The CDR3 bases are TGTGCCAGCAGCTTAGGACAGCGGGAGTACCAAGATACGCAGTATTTT. Its protein product is CASSLGQREYQDTQYF.

The chain employs TRBV2 and TRBJ2-5; no definite D call. The V end was cut by 5 bases, the J end by 4 bases, with 8 bases between. This CDR3 spans 12 amino acids. Germline V gene sequence: CDR1 SNHLY, CDR2 FYNNEI. In nucleotides, the CDR3 is TGTGCCAGCAGTTTCGAGCGAGAGACCCAGTACTTC. This translates into CASSFERETQYF.

This clonotype has a count of ten or more. The V call is TRBV15, the J call TRBJ2-2; D not resolved. V was shortened by 0 bases and J by 1 base, with 6 bases between the two germline ends. In germline, CDR1 is LNHNV, CDR2 YYDKDF (reference sequence). The CDR3 has 15 residues. The CDR3: CATSRDWQNTGELFF. The CDR3 DNA follows: TGTGCCACCAGCAGAGATTGGCAGAACACCGGGGAGCTGTTTTTT.

In this sample, this clonotype turned up many times. The rearrangement uses TRBV11-2 and TRBJ1-2; tentatively, D is TRBD1 (6 bases). From germline, CDR1 is SGHAT and CDR2 FQNNGV. V lost 6 bases, J lost 5 bases, and 19 bases lay in between. CDR3 length: 15 residues. The CDR3 spells CASRPSRGLEYGYTF. Written as DNA, the CDR3 is TGTGCCAGCAGGCCGTCCAGGGGCTTGGAATATGGCTACACCTTC.

The chain links TRBV12-3 or TRBV12-4 to TRBJ2-7; a weak D match, TRBD1 (6 bases). Trimming pared 6 bases from V and 2 bases from J, leaving 14 bases between. The CDR3 length is 14 residues. The CDR3: CASRRRGETYEQYF. For the CDR3, the DNA is TGTGCCAGCAGGCGCAGGGGCGAAACCTACGAGCAGTACTTC.

This clonotype is medium-sized within its sample. The chain joins TRBV28 to TRBJ2-1, with a tentative D call TRBD1 (6 bases). Per germline, CDR1 MDHEN and CDR2 SYDVKM. The ends were cut back, 6 bases at V and 6 bases at J, with 18 bases in the middle. The CDR3 extends over 15 amino acids. As DNA, the CDR3 is TGTGCCAGCAGCCCGGGACAAACGACCATCAATGAGCAGTTCTTC. This codes for CASSPGQTTINEQFF.

Ten or more counts support this clonotype. The genes are TRBV14 and TRBJ1-1; D ambiguous. The CDR3 loop spans 16 amino acids. Germline V gives CDR1 SGHDN, CDR2 FVKESK. Trimming shortened V by 1 base and J by 4 bases, and 16 bases separated the two germline ends. The CDR3 sequence is CASSQAPPGFGTEAFF. CDR3 in DNA: TGTGCCAGCAGCCAAGCCCCCCCGGGGTTCGGCACTGAAGCTTTCTTT. The full variable domain, with the rest looked up from reference TRBV14 and TRBJ1-1, is EAGVTQFPSHSVIEKGQTVTLRCDPISGHDNLYWYRRVMGKEIKFLLHFVKESKQDESGMPNNRFLAERTGGTYSTLKVQPAELEDSGVYFCASSQAPPGFGTEAFFGQGTRLTVV.

This clonotype was detected a few times. The chain uses TRBV20-1 and TRBJ2-1, with D maybe TRBD1 (6 bases). The CDR3 length is 15 residues. Trimming removed 2 bases at V and 5 bases at J, with 16 bases between. Germline V gives CDR1 DFQATT, CDR2 SNEGSKA (reference sequence). CDR3 amino acids: CSARIPGQTNNEQFF. The CDR3 DNA reads as TGCAGTGCTAGAATCCCAGGACAGACCAACAATGAGCAGTTCTTC.

This clonotype was observed a few times. This chain connects TRBV29-1 to TRBJ2-4; no definite D call. Trimming took 4 bases from V and 4 from J, leaving 11 bases between them. This CDR3 region has 13 residues. Germline V gives CDR1 SQVTM, CDR2 ANQGSEA. In nucleotides, the CDR3 is TGCAGCGTTGTGACGCGGTGGAAAAACATTCAGTACTTC. Translated, it gives CSVVTRWKNIQYF.

This clonotype was observed many times. The rearrangement joins TRBV7-6 to TRBJ2-2, with 9 positions matching TRBD2. CDR1 and CDR2 (germline): SGHVS, FNYEAQ. The CDR3 has 16 amino acids. The V segment lost 2 bases and the J segment 6 bases; nucleotides outside the gene matches: 7. The CDR3 sequence is CASSLFGLAGPGELFF. The CDR3 DNA follows: TGTGCCAGCAGCTTATTTGGGCTAGCGGGACCCGGGGAGCTGTTTTTT.

This clonotype has just a few counts. V is TRBV5-1 and J is TRBJ2-3, with D hard to call. V lost 1 base and J lost 3, with 6 bases in between. CDR3 length: 13 amino acids. Germline V gene data show CDR1 as SGHRS and CDR2 as YFSETQ. The CDR3 is CASSLQETDTQYF. The CDR3 DNA reads TGCGCCAGCAGCTTGCAAGAGACAGATACGCAGTATTTT.

This clonotype was observed a handful of times. The chain uses TRBV25-1 and TRBJ1-1; 7 bases map to TRBD1. Looked up from germline, CDR1 is MGHDK and CDR2 is SYGVNS. Trimming took 3 bases from V and 4 from J; bases not matched to a gene: 5. This CDR3 has 14 amino acids. CDR3 residues: CASSDDRGPTEAFF. CDR3 DNA sequence: TGTGCCAGCAGTGACGATAGGGGGCCCACTGAAGCTTTCTTT.

This clonotype came up many times. The chain uses TRBV6-6 and TRBJ1-1; no definite D call. Looked up from germline, CDR1 is MNHNY and CDR2 is SVGAGI (reference sequence). Trimming left V 0 bases short and J 0 bases short, with 11 bases between. The CDR3 is 16 residues long. This CDR3 reads CASSYSTGQMNTEAFF. The CDR3 DNA reads TGTGCCAGCAGTTACTCGACGGGCCAAATGAACACTGAAGCTTTCTTT.

The genes are TRBV3-1 and TRBJ2-3, with 12 bases fitting TRBD2. The V gene's germline CDR1 is LGHDT and CDR2 YNNKEL (reference sequence). This CDR3 contains 19 residues. The trim removed 0 bases at V and 0 bases at J, leaving 7 bases unmatched. In DNA, the CDR3 is TGTGCCAGCAGCCAAGATCGTCTAGCGGGAGGGTCTAGCACAGATACGCAGTATTTT. Its translation: CASSQDRLAGGSSTDTQYF.

This rearrangement joins TRBV28 to TRBJ2-7; unclear D gene. The germline V gene encodes CDR1 MDHEN and CDR2 SYDVKM. Deletions cut 4 bases from V and 4 bases from J, with 8 bases between. CDR3 length: 12 residues. The CDR3 coding sequence is TGTGCCAGCAGTTCACCTTTTTACGAGCAGTACTTC. Translated: CASSSPFYEQYF.

The genes are TRBV20-1 and TRBJ2-7, with 15 bases matching TRBD2. The CDR3 has 17 residues. The V gene's germline CDR1 is DFQATT and CDR2 SNEGSKA (reference sequence). The CDR3 reads CSSSGLAGGPVWGEQYF. The CDR3 DNA reads as TGCAGCTCCTCGGGACTAGCGGGAGGACCCGTCTGGGGCGAGCAGTACTTC.

This chain joins TRBV18 and TRBJ2-5, with D perhaps TRBD2 (6 bases). This CDR3 has 15 amino acids. The germline gives CDR1 KGHSH, CDR2 LQKENI. V gave up 0 bases and J gave up 5 bases, with 13 bases separating them. CDR3 residues: CASSPPSGLTETQYF. The CDR3 bases are TGTGCCAGCTCACCACCGTCGGGACTGACCGAGACCCAGTACTTC.

This clonotype is termed medium-sized. The rearrangement joins TRBV21-1 to TRBJ2-1; TRBD2 is the table's D call and was not checked against the DNA. TRBV21-1 constitutes a pseudogene. The CDR3 extends over 15 amino acids. CDR3 protein: CASSKARLAKDEQFF. The CDR3 DNA reads TGTGCCAGCAGCAAAGCGCGTCTAGCGAAGGATGAGCAGTTCTTC.

This clonotype was recorded at least ten times. The gene calls are TRBV11-3 and TRBJ1-3; D gene ambiguous. Germline-derived CDR1 and CDR2 are SGHNT and YENEEA. The CDR3 spans 13 residues. V gave up 1 base and J gave up 5 bases, with 6 bases separating them. The CDR3 sequence: CASSLAGRNTIYF. Here the CDR3 DNA reads TGTGCCAGCAGCTTAGCCGGAAGAAACACCATATATTTT.

This clonotype was recorded many times. The V and J genes are TRBV2 and TRBJ2-5; 7 bases map to TRBD2. This CDR3 is 11 amino acids long. V lost 6 bases and J lost 10; bases outside the gene matches: 5. Germline CDR1 and CDR2: SNHLY and FYNNEI. The CDR3, as DNA: TGTGCCAGCAGGGTCGGGAGGAGCCAGTACTTC. The encoded protein is CASRVGRSQYF.

This clonotype was detected ten times or more. The V and J genes are TRBV6-6 and TRBJ2-5; 8 positions match TRBD1. The junction had 4 bases not matched to a gene; V was cut back by 1 base and J by 3 bases. Germline lookup yields CDR1 MNHNY and CDR2 SVGAGI (reference sequence). The CDR3 runs to 15 residues. This CDR3 reads CASSYLWTGKETQYF. Written as DNA, the CDR3 is TGTGCCAGCAGTTACTTGTGGACAGGGAAAGAGACCCAGTACTTC.

This chain joins TRBV12-3 or TRBV12-4 and TRBJ2-2; TRBD1 aligns across 7 bases. This CDR3 has 14 residues. The V segment lost 6 bases and the J segment 7 bases; nucleotides outside the gene matches: 8. CDR3 DNA sequence: TGTGCCAGCAGCCTACAGGGGAAGGGCGGGGAGCTGTTTTTT. Translated: CASSLQGKGGELFF.

This clonotype was found a few times. The rearrangement joins TRBV12-3 or TRBV12-4 to TRBJ2-5; D is possibly TRBD2 (5 bases). The CDR3 sequence is 11 residues long. The ends were cut back, 4 bases at V and 11 bases at J, with 11 bases in the middle. The CDR3 protein is CASSSRTEQYF. The CDR3 DNA is TGTGCCAGCAGTTCCCGGACTGAGCAGTACTTC.